The clone carrying this T cell receptor (beta chain) was seen only once. The antigen is unknown. This CDR3 has 16 amino acids. Germline V gene data show CDR1 as SGHRS and CDR2 as YFSETQ. V was pared by 4 bases and J by 4 bases, with 9 bases of the junction left unmatched. The entry originates in a study of T cell responses to AZD1222 COVID-19 vaccine. Study results and limitations: Vaccine-associated CD4 TCRs spanned spike, dominant at 160-218 and 743-854. Spike-specific TCR breadth and depth went up after people got two AZD1222 doses.

Here immunoSEQ multiplex PCR was the method, and the copy in TCRdb shows in-frame clones only, minus some. The sample includes under 150,000 clones, 89% of them seen just once. The analysis combined second doses at about 4 or about 12 weeks. The chain couples TRBV5-1 to TRBJ2-1, with TRBD1 matching 9 bases. The material was peripheral blood, obtained 28 days after the second AZD1222 dose. This clonotype was sampled from an adult who received the AZD1222 COVID-19 vaccine. The CDR3 DNA follows: TGCGCCAGCAGCCTGACCTTCGGGACAGGGTACAATGAGCAGTTCTTC. Encoded protein: CASSLTFGTGYNEQFF.